A single T cell receptor (beta chain) is shown here with its context. Its antigen is as yet unknown. The sample comes from a study of cytomegalovirus exposure and HLA in healthy donors. Turning to the study itself: There were around 100 million unique TCR beta sequences, drawn from 180 million or so T cells, in an earlier analysis. Early release data held 85 million or so unique TCRs from HLA-typed donors. Whole-study findings and limits: Researchers had no immune exposure information except CMV serostatus available.

The CDR3 runs to 16 residues. Germline V gene sequence: CDR1 MGHRA, CDR2 YSYEKL. V gave up 0 bases and J gave up 3 bases, with 12 bases separating them. The PCR contained 60 Vbeta and 13 Jbeta primers. TCRdb's table, derived via immunoSEQ multiplex PCR, lists solely in-frame clones and lacks some. Here the sample spans hundreds of thousands of clones, around 76% being singletons. V gene TRBV4-1 combines with J gene TRBJ2-1, with D possibly being TRBD1 (6 bases). The sample was PBMCs. This TCR was sampled from a man aged 40-49 years in good health and CMV-seropositive. The CDR3 sequence is CASSQDHGQNYNEQFF. For the CDR3, the DNA is TGCGCCAGCAGCCAAGATCATGGACAGAACTACAATGAGCAGTTCTTC.